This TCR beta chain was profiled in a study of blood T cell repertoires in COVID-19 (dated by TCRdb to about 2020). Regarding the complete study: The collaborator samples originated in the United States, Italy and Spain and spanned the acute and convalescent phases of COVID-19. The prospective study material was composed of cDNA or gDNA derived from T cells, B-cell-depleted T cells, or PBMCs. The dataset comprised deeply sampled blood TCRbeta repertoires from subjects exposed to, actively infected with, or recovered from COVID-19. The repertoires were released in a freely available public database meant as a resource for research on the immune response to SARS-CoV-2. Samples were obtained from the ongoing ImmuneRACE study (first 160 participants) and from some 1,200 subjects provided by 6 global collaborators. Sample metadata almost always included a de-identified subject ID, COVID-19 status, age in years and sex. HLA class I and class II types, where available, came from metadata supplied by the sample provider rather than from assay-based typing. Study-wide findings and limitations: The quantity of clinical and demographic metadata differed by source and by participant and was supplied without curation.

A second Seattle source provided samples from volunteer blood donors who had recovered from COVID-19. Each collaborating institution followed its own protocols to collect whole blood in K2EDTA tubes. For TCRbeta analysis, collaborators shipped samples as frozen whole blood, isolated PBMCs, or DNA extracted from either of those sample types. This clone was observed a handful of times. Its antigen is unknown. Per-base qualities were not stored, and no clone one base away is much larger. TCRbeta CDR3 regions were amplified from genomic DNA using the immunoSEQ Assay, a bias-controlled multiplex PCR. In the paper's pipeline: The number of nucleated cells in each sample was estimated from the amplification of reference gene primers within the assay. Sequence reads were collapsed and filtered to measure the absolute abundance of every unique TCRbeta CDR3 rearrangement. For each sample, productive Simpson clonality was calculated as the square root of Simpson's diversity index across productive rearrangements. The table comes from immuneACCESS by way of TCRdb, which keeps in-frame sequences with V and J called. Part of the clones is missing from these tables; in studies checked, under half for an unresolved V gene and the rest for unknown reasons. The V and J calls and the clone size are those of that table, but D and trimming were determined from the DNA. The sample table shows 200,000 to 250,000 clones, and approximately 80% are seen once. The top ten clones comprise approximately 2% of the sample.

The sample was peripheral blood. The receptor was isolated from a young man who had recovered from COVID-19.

CDR3 protein: CASSETVDQPQHF. The nucleotide sequence is TGCGCCAGCAGTGAGACAGTGGATCAGCCCCAGCATTTT. The V and J genes are TRBV10-1 and TRBJ1-5; no confident D gene assignment can be made. V loses 2 bases, J loses 5 bases, and the germline ends lie 7 bases apart. CDR1 and CDR2, per the germline V gene (reference sequence), are WNHNN and SYGVQD. The CDR3 goes from the cysteine to the phenylalanine over 13 residues. Only CDR3 DNA is held: 39 bases, read in frame from base 1.